Included here is one T cell receptor beta chain sequence, with context. The antigen is unknown. The data originate from a study of breast tumors, draining lymph nodes, adjacent tissues. Findings and limits, study-wide: That most tumor T cells come from lymph nodes remained unproven. Compared with basal-like, luminal-like tumors shared significantly more repertoire with nontumor tissue. Tumors had less TCR diversity than lymph nodes, more than nontumor tissue.

Via MiXCR, TCRdb re-called the multiplex PCR reads, giving one row per CDR3 protein. The table shows about 52,000 distinct CDR3 sequences, with roughly two fifths occurring only once. This clonotype originated in a female donor with breast cancer. Some clones in this sample may be carry-over from other donors' samples. Sequencing was done on a sample of breast tumor tissue.

The CDR3 spells CASGRQGQDLNYGYTF. The CDR3 region has the DNA TGTGCCAGCGGCCGCCAGGGACAGGATCTCAACTATGGCTACACCTTC. This rearrangement joins TRBV12-3 or TRBV12-4 to TRBJ1-2, with 8 bases identical to TRBD1. The CDR3 is 16 residues long. V lost 8 bases to trimming and J lost 2 bases; unmatched junction nucleotides: 13.